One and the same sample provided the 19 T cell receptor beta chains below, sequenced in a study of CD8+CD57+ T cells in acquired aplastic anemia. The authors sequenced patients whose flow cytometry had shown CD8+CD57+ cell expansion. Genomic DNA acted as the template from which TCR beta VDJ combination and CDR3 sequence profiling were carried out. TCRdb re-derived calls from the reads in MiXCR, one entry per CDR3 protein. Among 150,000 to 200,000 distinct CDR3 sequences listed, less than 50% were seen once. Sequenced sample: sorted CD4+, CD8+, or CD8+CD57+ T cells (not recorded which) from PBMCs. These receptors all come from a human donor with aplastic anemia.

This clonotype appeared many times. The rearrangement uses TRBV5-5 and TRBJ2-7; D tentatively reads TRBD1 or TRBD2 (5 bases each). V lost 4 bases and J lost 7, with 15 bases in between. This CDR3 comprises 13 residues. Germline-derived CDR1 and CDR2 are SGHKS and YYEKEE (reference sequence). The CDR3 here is CASSPGTTWEQYV. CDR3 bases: TGTGCCAGCAGCCCGGGGACGACGTGGGAGCAGTACGTC.

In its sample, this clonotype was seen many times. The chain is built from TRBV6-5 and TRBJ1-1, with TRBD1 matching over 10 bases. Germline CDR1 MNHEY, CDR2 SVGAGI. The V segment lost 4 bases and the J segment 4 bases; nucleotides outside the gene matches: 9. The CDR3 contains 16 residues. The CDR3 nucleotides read TGTGCCAGCAGTTTCCTGGGACAGGGGATTGCCACTGAAGCTTTCTTT. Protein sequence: CASSFLGQGIATEAFF.

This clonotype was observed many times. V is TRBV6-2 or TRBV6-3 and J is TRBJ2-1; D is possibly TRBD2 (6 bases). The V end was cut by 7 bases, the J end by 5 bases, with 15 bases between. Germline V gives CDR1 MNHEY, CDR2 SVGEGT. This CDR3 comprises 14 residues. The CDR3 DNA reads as TGTGCCAGCATTGGTACGGGAGCTAACAATGAGCAGTTCTTC. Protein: CASIGTGANNEQFF.

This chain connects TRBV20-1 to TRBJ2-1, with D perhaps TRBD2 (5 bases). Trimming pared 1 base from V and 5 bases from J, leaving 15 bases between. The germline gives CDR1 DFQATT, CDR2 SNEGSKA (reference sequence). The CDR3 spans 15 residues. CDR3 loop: CSARAPRGRDNEQFF. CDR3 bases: TGCAGTGCTAGAGCTCCCCGGGGTAGGGACAATGAGCAGTTCTTC.

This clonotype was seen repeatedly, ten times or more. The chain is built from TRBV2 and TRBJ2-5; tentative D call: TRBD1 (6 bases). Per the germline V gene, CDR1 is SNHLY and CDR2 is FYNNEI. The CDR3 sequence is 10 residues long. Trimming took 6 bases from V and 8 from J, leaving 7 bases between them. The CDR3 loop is CASSGTTQYF. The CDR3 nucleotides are TGTGCCAGCAGCGGGACAACCCAGTACTTC.

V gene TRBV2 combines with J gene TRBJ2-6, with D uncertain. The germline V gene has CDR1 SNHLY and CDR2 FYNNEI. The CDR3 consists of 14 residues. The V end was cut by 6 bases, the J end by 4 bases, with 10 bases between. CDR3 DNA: TGTGCCAGCAGCGTAATACAGGGGGCCAACGTCCTGACTTTC. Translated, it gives CASSVIQGANVLTF.

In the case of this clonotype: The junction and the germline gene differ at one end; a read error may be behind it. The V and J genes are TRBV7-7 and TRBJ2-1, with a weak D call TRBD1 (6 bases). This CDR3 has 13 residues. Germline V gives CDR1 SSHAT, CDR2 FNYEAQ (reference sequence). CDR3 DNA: TGTGCTAGCAGCACACAGGGTTCCAATGAGCAGTTCTTC. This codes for CASSTQGSNEQFF.

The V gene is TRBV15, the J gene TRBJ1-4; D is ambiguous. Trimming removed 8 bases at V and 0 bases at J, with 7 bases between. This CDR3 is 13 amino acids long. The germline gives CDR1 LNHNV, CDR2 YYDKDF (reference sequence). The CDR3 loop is CATQTPTNEKLFF. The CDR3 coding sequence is TGTGCCACCCAGACACCAACTAATGAAAAACTGTTTTTT.

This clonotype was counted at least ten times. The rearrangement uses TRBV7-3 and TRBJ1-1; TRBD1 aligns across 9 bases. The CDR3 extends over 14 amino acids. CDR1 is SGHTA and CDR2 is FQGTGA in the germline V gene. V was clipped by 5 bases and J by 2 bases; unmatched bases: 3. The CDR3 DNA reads TGTGCCAGCAGCCCACAGGGGGCTAACACTGAAGCTTTCTTT. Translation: CASSPQGANTEAFF.

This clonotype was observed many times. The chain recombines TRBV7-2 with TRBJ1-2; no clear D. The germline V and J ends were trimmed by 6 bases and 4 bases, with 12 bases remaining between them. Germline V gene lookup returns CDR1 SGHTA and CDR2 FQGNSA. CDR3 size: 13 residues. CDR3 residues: CASSLSGFYGYTF. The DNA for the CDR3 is TGTGCCAGCAGTCTCTCGGGATTCTATGGCTACACCTTC. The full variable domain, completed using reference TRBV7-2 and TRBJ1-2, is GAGVSQSPSNKVTEKGKDVELRCDPISGHTALYWYRQSLGQGLEFLIYFQGNSAPDKSGLPSDRFSAERTGGSVSTLTIQRTQQEDSAVYLCASSLSGFYGYTFGSGTRLTVV.

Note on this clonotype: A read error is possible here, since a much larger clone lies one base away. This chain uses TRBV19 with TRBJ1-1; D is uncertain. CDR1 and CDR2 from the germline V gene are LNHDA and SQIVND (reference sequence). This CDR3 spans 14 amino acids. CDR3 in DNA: TGTGCCAGTAGAGAGACGGGAATGAACGCTGAAGCTTTCTTT. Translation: CASRETGMNAEAFF.

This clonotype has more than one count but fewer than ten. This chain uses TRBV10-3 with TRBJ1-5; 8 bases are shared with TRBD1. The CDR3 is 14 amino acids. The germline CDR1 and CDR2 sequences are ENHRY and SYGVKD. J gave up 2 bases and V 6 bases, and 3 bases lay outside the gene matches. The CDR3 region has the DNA TGTGCCATCAGCACGGACAGGGGCAATCAGCCCCAGCATTTT. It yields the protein CAISTDRGNQPQHF.

CDR3 coding DNA: TGTGCCACCAGTGATCCCACAGGGTACTATGGCTACACCTTC. Translating it yields CATSDPTGYYGYTF. The V and J genes are TRBV24-1 and TRBJ1-2; TRBD1 might be the D (6 bases). V gave up 3 bases and J gave up 3 bases, with 10 bases separating them. CDR3 length: 14 amino acids. The germline CDR1 and CDR2 sequences are KGHDR and SFDVKD.

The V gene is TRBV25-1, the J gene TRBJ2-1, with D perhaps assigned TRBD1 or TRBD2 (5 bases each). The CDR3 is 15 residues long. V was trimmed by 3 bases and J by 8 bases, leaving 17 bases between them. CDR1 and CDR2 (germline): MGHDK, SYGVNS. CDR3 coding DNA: TGTGCCAGCAGTGATGTAGGGTTGCGAGGGGATGAGCAGTTCTTC. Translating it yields CASSDVGLRGDEQFF.

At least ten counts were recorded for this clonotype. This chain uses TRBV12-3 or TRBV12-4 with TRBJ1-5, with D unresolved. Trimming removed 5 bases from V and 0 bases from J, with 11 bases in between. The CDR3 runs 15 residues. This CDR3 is CASSPPGSSNQPQHF. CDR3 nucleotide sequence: TGTGCCAGCAGTCCTCCCGGCAGTAGCAATCAGCCCCAGCATTTT.

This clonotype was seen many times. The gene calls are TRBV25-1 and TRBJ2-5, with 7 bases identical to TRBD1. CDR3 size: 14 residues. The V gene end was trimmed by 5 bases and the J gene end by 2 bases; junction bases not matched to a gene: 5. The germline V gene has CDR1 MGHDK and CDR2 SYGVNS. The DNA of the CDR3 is TGTGCCAGCAGTCCCCCAGGGGGACAAGAGACCCAGTACTTC. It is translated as CASSPPGGQETQYF.

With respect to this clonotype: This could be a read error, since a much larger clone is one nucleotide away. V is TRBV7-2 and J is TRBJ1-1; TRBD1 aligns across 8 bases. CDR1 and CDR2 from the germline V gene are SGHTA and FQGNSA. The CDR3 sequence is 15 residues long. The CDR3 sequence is CASGFPQGAGTEAFF. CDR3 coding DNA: TGTGCCAGCGGCTTCCCGCAGGGGGCTGGCACTGAAGCTTTCTTT.

The CDR3 loop is CAWSVQGINSPLHF. Here the CDR3 DNA reads TGTGCCTGGAGTGTACAGGGAATCAATTCACCCCTCCACTTT. V gene TRBV19 combines with J gene TRBJ1-6, with D possibly matching TRBD1 (6 bases). Germline V gene lookup returns CDR1 LNHDA and CDR2 SQIVND (reference sequence). The CDR3 is 14 amino acids. Trimming took 11 bases from V and 7 from J, leaving 18 bases between them. Full variable domain (remainder filled in from reference TRBV19 and TRBJ1-6): DGGITQSPKYLFRKEGQNVTLSCEQNLNHDAMYWYRQDPGQGLRLIYYSQIVNDFQKGDIAEGYSVSREKKESFPLTVTSAQKNPTAFYLCAWSVQGINSPLHFGNGTRLTVT.

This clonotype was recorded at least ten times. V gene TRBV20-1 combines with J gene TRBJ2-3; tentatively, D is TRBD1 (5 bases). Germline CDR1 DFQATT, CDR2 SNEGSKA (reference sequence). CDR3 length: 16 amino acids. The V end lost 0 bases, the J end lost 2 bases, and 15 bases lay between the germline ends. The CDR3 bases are TGCAGTGCTAGAGATGAGCAGGGTGGATACACAGATACGCAGTATTTT. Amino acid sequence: CSARDEQGGYTDTQYF.